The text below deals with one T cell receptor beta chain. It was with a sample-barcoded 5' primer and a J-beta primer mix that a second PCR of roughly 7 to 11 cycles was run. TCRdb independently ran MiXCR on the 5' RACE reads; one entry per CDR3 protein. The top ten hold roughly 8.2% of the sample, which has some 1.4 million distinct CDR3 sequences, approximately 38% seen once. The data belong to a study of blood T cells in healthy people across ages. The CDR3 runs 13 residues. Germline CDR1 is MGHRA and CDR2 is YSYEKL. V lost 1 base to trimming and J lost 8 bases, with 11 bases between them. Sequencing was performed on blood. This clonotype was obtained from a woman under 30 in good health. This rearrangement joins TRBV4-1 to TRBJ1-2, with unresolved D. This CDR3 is CASSQAPERGYTF. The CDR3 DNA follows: TGCGCCAGCAGCCAAGCCCCGGAGAGAGGCTACACCTTC.